The T cell receptor beta chain described here comes from a study of molecular identifiers for immune sequencing clone quantification. For the study at large: Split five ways in replicates, RNA from roughly 20,000 or 100,000 naive CD8 cells had four portions sequenced.

This clonotype was detected ten times or more. Its target is not known. The CD8+CD4-CCR7+CD45RA+ phenotype defined the sorted naive CD8 T cells. MiXCR was run by TCRdb on the PCR reads, yielding one entry per CDR3 protein. Here the sample spans about 35,000 distinct CDR3 sequences, around 20% being singletons. Study-wide results and limits: Because of identical TCR molecules sharing a barcode, sizes of highly expanded clones could be underestimated. Clones with over 20 RNA copies captured over 99% of effector molecules but under 1% of naive ones.

The sequence was collected from a human donor in good health. Some libraries in this study had Jurkat cell RNA spiked in. What was sequenced was naive CD8+ T cells from blood, with Jurkat cell RNA spiked in. Stated subset: FACS-sorted CD8+CD4-CCR7+CD45RA+ naive T cells.

The CDR3 DNA is TGTGCCACCAGCGGTGGGGGTTCACCCCTCCACTTT. Translated, it gives CATSGGGSPLHF. V usage is TRBV15 and J usage is TRBJ1-6; TRBD1 is a possible D gene (5 bases). The CDR3 consists of 12 residues. The V gene's germline CDR1 is LNHNV and CDR2 YYDKDF (reference sequence). The germline V and J ends were trimmed by 5 bases and 9 bases, with 8 bases remaining between them.